Sequencing of this T cell receptor (beta chain) was carried out in a study of sequential checkpoint blockade in melanoma. Study information: TCRβ was sequenced from DNA of some 89 pretreatment tumors. Roughly 20 patients had tumor biopsies before treatment and at week 13.

V was cut by 2 bases and J by 0 bases, with 14 bases left in between. Germline values: CDR1 MNHGY, CDR2 SAAAGT. The CDR3 consists of 18 residues. By share of the sample, this clone is medium-sized (0.01 to 0.1%). Antigen: not known. Assay used: immunoSEQ multiplex PCR; TCRdb lists only in-frame clones, some missing. Among some 22,000 clones listed, roughly 27% were seen once. Whole-study results and caveats: For nivolumab-first patients, baseline tumor clonality was associated with response.

Treatment given: randomized to nivolumab then ipilimumab (arm A) or the reverse (arm B). The sequenced sample was tumor tissue (inferred from file names), obtained from a patient given nivolumab and ipilimumab in sequence. The chain links TRBV6-8 to TRBJ2-6, with D possibly matching TRBD1 (5 bases). The receptor comes from a human donor with melanoma. The CDR3 DNA follows: TGTGCCAGCAGTTACGGTAGGACACCTATCTCTGGGGCCAACGTCCTGACTTTC. This sequence encodes CASSYGRTPISGANVLTF.